The 28 T cell receptor beta chains presented below share a single source sample, sequenced in a study of blood T cell repertoires in COVID-19. Sequencing was performed with immunoSEQ multiplex PCR; in TCRdb, only in-frame clones are kept and a portion is missing. The data contain approximately 200,000 clones, about 80% of them singletons. The sample comprised peripheral blood. Source of these receptors: a woman younger than 45 who had recovered from COVID-19.

The chain uses TRBV5-5 and TRBJ1-2, with 9 positions matching TRBD1. Losses at the gene ends were 5 bases for V and 5 bases for J; bases not matched to a gene: 4. CDR1 and CDR2 (germline): SGHKS, YYEKEE (reference sequence). The CDR3 runs to 13 residues. CDR3 region: CASSRDRGYGYTF. For the CDR3, the DNA is TGTGCCAGCAGTCGTGACAGGGGGTATGGCTACACCTTC.

The chain carries TRBV29-1 and TRBJ2-1; 7 bases match TRBD2. The CDR3 totals 13 residues. The V gene end was trimmed by 4 bases and the J gene end by 3 bases; junction bases not matched to a gene: 3. Germline lookup yields CDR1 SQVTM and CDR2 ANQGSEA. The CDR3 nucleotides are TGCAGCGTTGTAGGCGGGGGCTACAATGAGCAGTTCTTC. It translates to CSVVGGGYNEQFF.

The chain combines TRBV5-5 with TRBJ1-1; D is unclear. CDR1 is SGHKS, CDR2 YYEKEE, per germline (reference sequence). V lost 2 bases and J 1 base, leaving 9 bases between the germline ends. The CDR3 has 14 residues. As DNA, the CDR3 is TGTGCCAGCAGCTTCAGCGCCCGGAACACTGAAGCTTTCTTT. Translated, it gives CASSFSARNTEAFF.

The gene calls are TRBV6-5 and TRBJ1-5, with D tentatively TRBD1 (5 bases). V was pared by 6 bases and J by 3 bases, with 12 bases between. CDR1 and CDR2 from the germline V gene are MNHEY and SVGAGI. The CDR3 spans 14 residues. CDR3 sequence: CASSLGQVNQPQHF. The CDR3 coding sequence is TGTGCCAGCAGCCTTGGACAAGTCAATCAGCCCCAGCATTTT.

This chain connects TRBV27 to TRBJ2-1; the match to TRBD2 covers 7 bases. The germline CDR1 and CDR2 sequences are MNHEY and SMNVEV (reference sequence). The CDR3 has 15 residues. Trimming at V came to 5 bases and at J to 1 base, leaving 5 bases not matched to a gene. The CDR3 sequence is CASSPLAESYNEQFF. The CDR3 DNA sequence: TGTGCCAGCAGTCCCCTAGCGGAGTCCTACAATGAGCAGTTCTTC.

The sample holds one count of this clone. The gene calls are TRBV28 and TRBJ1-2; 9 positions agree with TRBD1. The J segment lost 4 bases and the V segment lost 3 bases, leaving 6 bases of the junction unmatched. CDR3 size: 15 residues. Germline V CDR1 and CDR2: MDHEN, SYDVKM. CDR3 region: CASSFTGQGTYGYTF. CDR3 in DNA: TGTGCCAGCAGTTTTACTGGACAGGGGACCTATGGCTACACCTTC.

The chain carries TRBV10-3 and TRBJ1-5; 10 positions match TRBD1. This CDR3 is 17 amino acids long. Germline CDR1 reads ENHRY; CDR2 reads SYGVKD. V dropped 3 bases and J dropped 2; count of bases not matched to a gene: 7. CDR3 in DNA: TGTGCCATCAGTGAATCCGGGACAGGGGATGGCAATCAGCCCCAGCATTTT. Amino acid sequence: CAISESGTGDGNQPQHF.

By share, this clone ranks as medium-sized. V and J are TRBV7-6 and TRBJ1-2; D is perhaps TRBD1 (6 bases). Germline CDR1 reads SGHVS; CDR2 reads FNYEAQ. This CDR3 is built from 13 residues. Trimming shortened V by 5 bases and J by 4 bases, and 11 bases separated the two germline ends. As DNA, the CDR3 is TGTGCCAGCAGCCGGGACATCGGCTATGGCTACACCTTC. This encodes CASSRDIGYGYTF.

The chain carries TRBV24-1 and TRBJ2-1; D is undetermined. Germline CDR1 KGHDR, CDR2 SFDVKD. The CDR3 runs 16 residues. V gave up 3 bases and J gave up 7 bases, with 18 bases separating them. For the CDR3, the DNA is TGTGCCACCAGTGATAGACGCCCTAGGCAAAGAAATGAGCAGTTCTTC. Translation gives CATSDRRPRQRNEQFF.

V is TRBV3-1 (or the pseudogene TRBV3-2) and J is TRBJ1-1; 9 bases match TRBD1. The CDR3 contains 14 residues. Looked up from germline, CDR1 is LGHDT and CDR2 is YNNKEL (reference sequence). J was trimmed by 5 bases and V by 5 bases; bases with no gene match: 6. CDR3 residues: CASSSGQGGTEAFF. The CDR3 region has the DNA TGTGCCAGCAGCTCGGGACAGGGTGGAACTGAAGCTTTCTTT.

The chain carries TRBV4-2 and TRBJ2-2, with 8 bases that match TRBD2. Trimming at V came to 3 bases and at J to 3 bases, leaving 6 bases not matched to a gene. Germline lookup yields CDR1 LGHNA and CDR2 YNFKEQ. The length of the CDR3 is 16 residues. CDR3 DNA: TGTGCCAGCAGCCATGAACCGGGACTAGACACCGGGGAGCTGTTTTTT. The encoded protein is CASSHEPGLDTGELFF.

The CDR3 DNA is TGTGCCAGCAGCCATAGCGGGAGTCCCGGAGGCGAGCAGTACTTC. Its protein product is CASSHSGSPGGEQYF. The V call is TRBV6-2 or TRBV6-3, the J call TRBJ2-7; 9 nucleotides line up with TRBD2. The CDR3 totals 15 residues. Unmatched junction bases numbered 12, after V lost 6 bases and J lost 6 bases. CDR1 and CDR2 (germline): MNHEY, SVGEGT.

J is TRBJ2-5 and V is TRBV7-3; 8 positions agree with TRBD1. The CDR3 contains 15 residues. The V gene's germline CDR1 is SGHTA and CDR2 FQGTGA. The V segment lost 0 bases and the J segment 5 bases; nucleotides outside the gene matches: 5. This CDR3 is CASSLTGQGRETQYF. The CDR3 DNA sequence: TGTGCCAGCAGCTTAACAGGACAGGGTAGGGAGACCCAGTACTTC.

This clone was seen more than once but under ten times. This sequence joins TRBV10-1 and TRBJ2-1, with 7 bases identical to TRBD2. The CDR3 consists of 14 residues. The J segment lost 0 bases and the V segment lost 5 bases, leaving 1 base of the junction unmatched. Germline V gene sequence: CDR1 WNHNN, CDR2 SYGVQD (reference sequence). CDR3 in DNA: TGCGCCAGCAGTCCTAGCGGCTCCTACAATGAGCAGTTCTTC. Translated: CASSPSGSYNEQFF.

The V gene is TRBV28, the J gene TRBJ2-7, with 7 bases identical to TRBD2. The CDR3 length is 20 residues. Germline assignment: CDR1 MDHEN and CDR2 SYDVKM. Trimming removed 5 bases from V and 3 bases from J; junction bases left unmatched: 25. The CDR3 DNA sequence: TGTGCCAGCAGTCCCTCATCGTGGGGGGGTTCCTCACCCCAAAACTACGAGCAGTACTTC. It translates to CASSPSSWGGSSPQNYEQYF.

This clone occurred a few times. The chain combines TRBV3-1 (or the pseudogene TRBV3-2) with TRBJ2-1; 8 nucleotides agree with TRBD2. The CDR3 has 14 residues. CDR1 LGHDT and CDR2 YNNKEL come from the germline V gene (reference sequence). The junction had 14 bases not matched to a gene; V was cut back by 4 bases and J by 15 bases. The CDR3 bases are TGTGCCAGCAGCCCCACTGGACTAGCCGCCCTTTCGTTCTTC. Amino acids: CASSPTGLAALSFF.

The CDR3 sequence: CASRPGQGTQPQHF. The CDR3 DNA sequence: TGTGCCAGCAGACCGGGACAGGGAACTCAGCCCCAGCATTTT. The chain uses TRBV2 and TRBJ1-5, with TRBD1 matching over 9 bases. The CDR3 is 14 amino acids. V lost 6 bases, J lost 6 bases, and 6 bases stayed unmatched. Germline-derived CDR1 and CDR2 are SNHLY and FYNNEI.

The J gene is TRBJ2-5, the V gene TRBV6-5; no definite D call. This CDR3 is built from 14 residues. Trimming stripped 4 bases from V and 0 bases from J, with 9 bases between. Germline values: CDR1 MNHEY, CDR2 SVGAGI. This CDR3 reads CASSLWSNQETQYF. As DNA, the CDR3 is TGTGCCAGCAGTTTGTGGTCTAACCAAGAGACCCAGTACTTC.

The sample holds one count of this clone. J is TRBJ2-7 and V is TRBV11-2; 12 bases line up with TRBD2. The junction had 4 bases not matched to a gene; V was cut back by 5 bases and J by 2 bases. The CDR3 loop spans 15 amino acids. The germline gives CDR1 SGHAT, CDR2 FQNNGV. As DNA, the CDR3 is TGTGCCAGCAGCCTTGGGACTAGCGGGCCCTACGAGCAGTACTTC. This gives the protein CASSLGTSGPYEQYF.

The chain employs TRBV19 and TRBJ2-1; D perhaps matches TRBD2 (6 bases). Germline CDR1 and CDR2: LNHDA and SQIVND (reference sequence). The CDR3 spans 12 residues. Trimming shortened V by 6 bases and J by 6 bases, and 9 bases separated the two germline ends. The CDR3 DNA follows: TGTGCCAGTAGGACTAGGAGCAATGAGCAGTTCTTC. Encoded protein: CASRTRSNEQFF.

This sequence joins TRBV19 and TRBJ1-1; D gene ambiguous. The CDR3 totals 14 residues. Germline lookup yields CDR1 LNHDA and CDR2 SQIVND (reference sequence). The V gene lost 3 bases and the J gene lost 2 bases, with 10 bases spanning the gap. CDR3 sequence (DNA): TGTGCCAGTAGTATCAGAGCGGGAAACACTGAAGCTTTCTTT. Its translation is CASSIRAGNTEAFF.

The chain couples TRBV7-7 to TRBJ2-3; D ambiguous. Germline CDR1 reads SSHAT; CDR2 reads FNYEAQ (reference sequence). CDR3 length: 15 residues. V lost 2 bases and J 2 bases, leaving 11 bases between the germline ends. In DNA, the CDR3 is TGTGCCAGCAGCTTAACCCCGAGCCCCACAGATACGCAGTATTTT. It specifies CASSLTPSPTDTQYF.

J is TRBJ1-1 and V is TRBV28; 9 bases are shared with TRBD1. Germline V gene data show CDR1 as MDHEN and CDR2 as SYDVKM. V shed 5 bases, J shed 3 bases, and the junction held 7 bases outside the gene matches. The CDR3 spans 15 residues. CDR3 nucleotide sequence: TGTGCCAGCAGTCTAATGGGACAGGGTGACACTGAAGCTTTCTTT. Translation: CASSLMGQGDTEAFF.

The chain links TRBV30 to TRBJ1-4; TRBD1 aligns across 10 bases. CDR3 size: 12 residues. Germline V gene sequence: CDR1 GTSNPN, CDR2 SVGIG (reference sequence). Unmatched junction bases numbered 3, after V lost 3 bases and J lost 11 bases. CDR3 in amino acids: CAWRGTGVKLFF. DNA of the CDR3: TGTGCCTGGAGGGGGACAGGGGTTAAACTGTTTTTT.

CDR3 sequence reads: CASSRGGFEQYF. In nucleotides, the CDR3 is TGTGCCAGCAGCCGAGGCGGGTTCGAGCAGTACTTC. V usage is TRBV11-2 and J usage is TRBJ2-7, with D perhaps TRBD2 (5 bases). V was shortened by 5 bases and J by 6 bases, with 11 bases between the two germline ends. The CDR3 contains 12 residues. Germline CDR1 SGHAT, CDR2 FQNNGV.

The chain combines TRBV7-8 with TRBJ2-3; a possible D gene is TRBD2 (6 bases). Germline values: CDR1 SGHVS, CDR2 FQNEAQ. The CDR3 length is 15 residues. Between the trimmed V and J ends, which lost 5 bases and 0 bases, there was a span of 12 bases. This CDR3 is CASSNRDFSTDTQYF. In DNA form, the CDR3 reads TGTGCCAGCAGCAACCGGGACTTTAGCACAGATACGCAGTATTTT.

V usage is TRBV6-5 and J usage is TRBJ1-1, with 7 bases lining up with TRBD1. Trimming took 5 bases from V and 5 from J; bases not matched to a gene: 8. This CDR3 is built from 14 residues. Per germline, CDR1 MNHEY and CDR2 SVGAGI. This CDR3 is CASSQTTGSTEAFF. CDR3 DNA sequence: TGTGCCAGCAGTCAAACGACAGGGTCGACTGAAGCTTTCTTT.

The genes are TRBV30 and TRBJ1-4, with 8 bases that match TRBD1. Trimming at V came to 5 bases and at J to 6 bases, leaving 5 bases not matched to a gene. The CDR3 has 13 amino acids. Germline CDR1 and CDR2: GTSNPN and SVGIG (reference sequence). CDR3 sequence (DNA): TGTGCCTGGGGACAGGGATTCGATGAAAAACTGTTTTTT. This sequence encodes CAWGQGFDEKLFF.